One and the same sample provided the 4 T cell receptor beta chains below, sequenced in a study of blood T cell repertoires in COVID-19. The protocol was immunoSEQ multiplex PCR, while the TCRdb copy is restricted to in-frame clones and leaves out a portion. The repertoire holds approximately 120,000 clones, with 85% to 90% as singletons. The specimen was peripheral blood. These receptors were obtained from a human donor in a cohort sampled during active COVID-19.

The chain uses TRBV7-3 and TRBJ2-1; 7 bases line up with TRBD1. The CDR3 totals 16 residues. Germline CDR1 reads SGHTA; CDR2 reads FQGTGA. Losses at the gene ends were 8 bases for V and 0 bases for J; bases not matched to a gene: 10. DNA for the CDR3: TGTGCCAGCGCCCGGGACAGATTGAGCTCCTACAATGAGCAGTTCTTC. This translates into CASARDRLSSYNEQFF.

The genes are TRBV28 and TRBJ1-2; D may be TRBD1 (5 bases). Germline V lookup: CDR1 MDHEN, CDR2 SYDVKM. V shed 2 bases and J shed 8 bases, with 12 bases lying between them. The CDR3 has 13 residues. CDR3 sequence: CASSLPRVGGYTF. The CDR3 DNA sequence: TGTGCCAGCAGTTTACCCAGGGTAGGGGGCTACACCTTC.

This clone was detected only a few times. The CDR3 bases are TGTGCCAGCAGCTCGGGACAGGGTGGCAATCAGCCCCAGCATTTT. It encodes CASSSGQGGNQPQHF. The J gene is TRBJ1-5, the V gene TRBV5-6; 9 nucleotides align to TRBD1. This CDR3 region has 15 residues. The V gene end was trimmed by 3 bases and the J gene end by 2 bases; junction bases not matched to a gene: 3. Germline V gives CDR1 SGHDT, CDR2 YYEEEE.

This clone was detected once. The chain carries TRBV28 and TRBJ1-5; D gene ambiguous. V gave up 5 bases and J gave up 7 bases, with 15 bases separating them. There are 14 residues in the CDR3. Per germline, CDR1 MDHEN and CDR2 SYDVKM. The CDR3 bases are TGTGCCAGCAGTCCCCGGAGGGCCGGCCAGCCCCAGCATTTT. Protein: CASSPRRAGQPQHF.